A selection of T cell receptor beta chains follows, all from one sample in a study of cytomegalovirus exposure and HLA in healthy donors. The method was immunoSEQ multiplex PCR; TCRdb's version includes in-frame clones alone and lacks a portion of them. This table has about 160,000 clones, around 80% appearing once. Sequencing used PBMCs. These receptors were obtained from a male donor in good health and CMV-seropositive. Both conserved end residues are trimmed from each CDR3. A D gene is named only where the DNA matches it firmly.

d_call: -
v_call: TRBV5-4
cdr3_aa: ASGGGPTSYEQY

d_call: TRBD2
v_call: TRBV14
cdr3_aa: ASSQEAGLATNEQY

d_call: -
v_call: TRBV19
cdr3_aa: ASSPGVYKYEQY

d_call: -
v_call: TRBV6-5
cdr3_aa: ASSYSGGPYEQY

d_call: TRBD2
v_call: TRBV5-8
cdr3_aa: ASSPFSWGGGAGDTQY

d_call: -
v_call: TRBV19
cdr3_aa: ASSADSAGGEKLF

d_call: -
v_call: TRBV5-1
cdr3_aa: ASSLDGADEKLF

d_call: TRBD2
v_call: TRBV27
cdr3_aa: ASSQRGRAETDTQY

d_call: -
v_call: TRBV28
cdr3_aa: ASRLSASVGQF

d_call: -
v_call: TRBV27
cdr3_aa: ASSLYWAGSSYEQY

d_call: TRBD1
v_call: TRBV6-6
cdr3_aa: ASSYTGANTEAF

d_call: TRBD1
v_call: TRBV2
cdr3_aa: ASRQGAYEQY

d_call: -
v_call: TRBV6-5
cdr3_aa: ASSYVRSSNQPQH